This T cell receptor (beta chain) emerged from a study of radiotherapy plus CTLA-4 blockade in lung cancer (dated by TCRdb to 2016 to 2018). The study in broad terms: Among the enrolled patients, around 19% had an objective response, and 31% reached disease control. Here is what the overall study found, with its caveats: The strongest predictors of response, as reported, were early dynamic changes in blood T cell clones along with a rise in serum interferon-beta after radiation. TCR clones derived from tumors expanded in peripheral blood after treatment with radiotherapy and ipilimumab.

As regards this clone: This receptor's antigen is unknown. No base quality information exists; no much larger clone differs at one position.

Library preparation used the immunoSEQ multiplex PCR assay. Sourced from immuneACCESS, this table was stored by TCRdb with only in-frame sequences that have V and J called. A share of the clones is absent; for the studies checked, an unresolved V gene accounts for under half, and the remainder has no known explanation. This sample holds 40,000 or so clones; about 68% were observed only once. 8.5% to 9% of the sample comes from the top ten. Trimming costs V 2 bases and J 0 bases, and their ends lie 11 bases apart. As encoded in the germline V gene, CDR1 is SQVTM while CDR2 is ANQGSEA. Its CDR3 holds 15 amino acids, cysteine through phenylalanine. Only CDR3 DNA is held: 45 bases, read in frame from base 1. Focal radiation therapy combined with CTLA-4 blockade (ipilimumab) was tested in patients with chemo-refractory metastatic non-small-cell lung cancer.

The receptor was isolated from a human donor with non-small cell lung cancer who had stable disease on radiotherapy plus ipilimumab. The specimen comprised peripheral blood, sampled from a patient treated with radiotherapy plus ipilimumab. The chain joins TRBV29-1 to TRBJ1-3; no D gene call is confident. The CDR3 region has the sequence CSVEFTQYSGNTIYF. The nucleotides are TGCAGCGTTGAATTCACGCAGTACTCTGGAAACACCATATATTTT.